This passage covers 9 T cell receptor beta chains from one sample sequenced in a study of response to subunit inactivated influenza vaccine. In TCRdb, the RT-PCR reads were re-called with MiXCR into one record per CDR3 protein. The repertoire includes roughly 700,000 distinct CDR3 sequences, approximately 15% of them detected once, and 5.5% to 8% sits in the top ten. Specimen: PBMCs from blood, collected roughly 15 days before vaccination. The receptor source for this set is a man in his fifties who received an inactivated influenza vaccine.

The chain joins TRBV7-8 to TRBJ2-5; D might be TRBD1 or TRBD2, each matching 6 bases. Per germline, CDR1 SGHVS and CDR2 FQNEAQ. V was cut by 8 bases and J by 4 bases, with 14 bases left in between. The CDR3 is made up of 13 amino acids. The CDR3 nucleotides read TGTGCCAGCCGGGGGCAGGGACTAGAGACCCAGTACTTC. Amino acid sequence: CASRGQGLETQYF. Looking up the rest from reference TRBV7-8 and TRBJ2-5 gives the full variable domain: GAGVSQSPRYKVAKRGQDVALRCDPISGHVSLFWYQQALGQGPEFLTYFQNEAQLDKSGLPSDRFFAERPEGSVSTLKIQRTQQEDSAVYLCASRGQGLETQYFGPGTRLLVL.

The V and J genes are TRBV20-1 and TRBJ2-1; 12 nucleotides match TRBD2. This CDR3 has 14 amino acids. V lost 6 bases, J lost 10 bases, and 10 bases stayed unmatched. Germline V lookup: CDR1 DFQATT, CDR2 SNEGSKA (reference sequence). The CDR3 spells CSAAGLAGWGEQFF. CDR3 coding DNA: TGCAGTGCGGCGGGACTAGCGGGTTGGGGGGAGCAGTTCTTC.

In its sample, this clonotype was seen a few times. J is TRBJ2-1 and V is TRBV9; D remains unclear. V gave up 2 bases and J gave up 4 bases, with 16 bases separating them. The germline V gene encodes CDR1 SGDLS and CDR2 YYNGEE. This CDR3 has 16 residues. The DNA for the CDR3 is TGTGCCAGCAGCGTGAGGCTTTCGGGCCGATACAATGAGCAGTTCTTC. This gives the protein CASSVRLSGRYNEQFF. The variable domain in full, with the rest retrieved from reference TRBV9 and TRBJ2-1, is DSGVTQTPKHLITATGQRVTLRCSPRSGDLSVYWYQQSLDQGLQFLIQYYNGEERAKGNILERFSAQQFPDLHSELNLSSLELGDSALYFCASSVRLSGRYNEQFFGPGTRLTVL.

This clonotype was found a few times. The chain links TRBV4-2 to TRBJ2-7; D call uncertain. Trimming took off 0 bases at V and 2 bases at J, with 26 bases between the two ends. CDR1 is LGHNA and CDR2 is YNFKEQ in the germline V gene. The CDR3 totals 20 residues. The CDR3 DNA is TGTGCCAGCAGCCAAGACCATCGCCCAGTAAGCGTTCTACAGCCCTACGAGCAGTACTTC. Amino acid sequence: CASSQDHRPVSVLQPYEQYF.

This clonotype came up a few times. This chain links TRBV7-9 with TRBJ2-5; TRBD1 aligns across 8 bases. V lost 3 bases and J lost 4; bases outside the gene matches: 7. Looked up from germline, CDR1 is SEHNR and CDR2 is FQNEAQ (reference sequence). The CDR3 contains 15 residues. The CDR3 is CASSLLGQGGETQYF. The CDR3 nucleotides are TGTGCCAGCAGCTTGCTAGGACAGGGTGGAGAGACCCAGTACTTC.

The chain combines TRBV5-1 with TRBJ2-7; possible D gene TRBD1, 6 bases. Between the trimmed V and J ends, which lost 4 bases and 7 bases, there was a span of 15 bases. CDR1 is SGHRS and CDR2 is YFSETQ in the germline V gene. The CDR3 is 13 residues long. CDR3 coding DNA: TGCGCCAGCAGCCCCCAGGGGTCGTGGGAGCAGTACTTC. Translating it yields CASSPQGSWEQYF.

This clonotype has more than one count but fewer than ten. The chain employs TRBV5-1 and TRBJ1-1; a possible D gene is TRBD1 (5 bases). Trimming took off 3 bases at V and 0 bases at J, with 15 bases between the two ends. The CDR3 sequence is 16 residues long. The germline CDR1 and CDR2 sequences are SGHRS and YFSETQ. The CDR3 DNA follows: TGCGCCAGCAGCTCGTTTCTGGGCAGGGTGAACACTGAAGCTTTCTTT. Protein sequence: CASSSFLGRVNTEAFF.

V usage is TRBV5-1 and J usage is TRBJ2-7, with D possibly matching TRBD2 (5 bases). Germline CDR1 SGHRS, CDR2 YFSETQ. Between the trimmed V and J ends, which lost 2 bases and 0 bases, there was a span of 9 bases. The CDR3 is made up of 14 amino acids. This chain's CDR3 is CASSFGETSYEQYF. The CDR3, as DNA: TGCGCCAGCAGCTTCGGGGAAACCTCCTACGAGCAGTACTTC. The full variable domain, rest sourced from reference TRBV5-1 and TRBJ2-7, is KAGVTQTPRYLIKTRGQQVTLSCSPISGHRSVSWYQQTPGQGLQFLFEYFSETQRNKGNFPGRFSGRQFSNSRSEMNVSTLELGDSALYLCASSFGETSYEQYFGPGTRLTVT.

This clonotype was observed a few times. The gene calls are TRBV30 and TRBJ2-1; 8 bases map to TRBD2. Germline V gives CDR1 GTSNPN, CDR2 SVGIG (reference sequence). The CDR3 runs 12 residues. Trimming cost V 5 bases and J 8 bases; bases outside gene matches: 5. The CDR3: CAWGRRGDEQFF. The CDR3 DNA follows: TGTGCCTGGGGGCGGCGGGGGGATGAGCAGTTCTTC.